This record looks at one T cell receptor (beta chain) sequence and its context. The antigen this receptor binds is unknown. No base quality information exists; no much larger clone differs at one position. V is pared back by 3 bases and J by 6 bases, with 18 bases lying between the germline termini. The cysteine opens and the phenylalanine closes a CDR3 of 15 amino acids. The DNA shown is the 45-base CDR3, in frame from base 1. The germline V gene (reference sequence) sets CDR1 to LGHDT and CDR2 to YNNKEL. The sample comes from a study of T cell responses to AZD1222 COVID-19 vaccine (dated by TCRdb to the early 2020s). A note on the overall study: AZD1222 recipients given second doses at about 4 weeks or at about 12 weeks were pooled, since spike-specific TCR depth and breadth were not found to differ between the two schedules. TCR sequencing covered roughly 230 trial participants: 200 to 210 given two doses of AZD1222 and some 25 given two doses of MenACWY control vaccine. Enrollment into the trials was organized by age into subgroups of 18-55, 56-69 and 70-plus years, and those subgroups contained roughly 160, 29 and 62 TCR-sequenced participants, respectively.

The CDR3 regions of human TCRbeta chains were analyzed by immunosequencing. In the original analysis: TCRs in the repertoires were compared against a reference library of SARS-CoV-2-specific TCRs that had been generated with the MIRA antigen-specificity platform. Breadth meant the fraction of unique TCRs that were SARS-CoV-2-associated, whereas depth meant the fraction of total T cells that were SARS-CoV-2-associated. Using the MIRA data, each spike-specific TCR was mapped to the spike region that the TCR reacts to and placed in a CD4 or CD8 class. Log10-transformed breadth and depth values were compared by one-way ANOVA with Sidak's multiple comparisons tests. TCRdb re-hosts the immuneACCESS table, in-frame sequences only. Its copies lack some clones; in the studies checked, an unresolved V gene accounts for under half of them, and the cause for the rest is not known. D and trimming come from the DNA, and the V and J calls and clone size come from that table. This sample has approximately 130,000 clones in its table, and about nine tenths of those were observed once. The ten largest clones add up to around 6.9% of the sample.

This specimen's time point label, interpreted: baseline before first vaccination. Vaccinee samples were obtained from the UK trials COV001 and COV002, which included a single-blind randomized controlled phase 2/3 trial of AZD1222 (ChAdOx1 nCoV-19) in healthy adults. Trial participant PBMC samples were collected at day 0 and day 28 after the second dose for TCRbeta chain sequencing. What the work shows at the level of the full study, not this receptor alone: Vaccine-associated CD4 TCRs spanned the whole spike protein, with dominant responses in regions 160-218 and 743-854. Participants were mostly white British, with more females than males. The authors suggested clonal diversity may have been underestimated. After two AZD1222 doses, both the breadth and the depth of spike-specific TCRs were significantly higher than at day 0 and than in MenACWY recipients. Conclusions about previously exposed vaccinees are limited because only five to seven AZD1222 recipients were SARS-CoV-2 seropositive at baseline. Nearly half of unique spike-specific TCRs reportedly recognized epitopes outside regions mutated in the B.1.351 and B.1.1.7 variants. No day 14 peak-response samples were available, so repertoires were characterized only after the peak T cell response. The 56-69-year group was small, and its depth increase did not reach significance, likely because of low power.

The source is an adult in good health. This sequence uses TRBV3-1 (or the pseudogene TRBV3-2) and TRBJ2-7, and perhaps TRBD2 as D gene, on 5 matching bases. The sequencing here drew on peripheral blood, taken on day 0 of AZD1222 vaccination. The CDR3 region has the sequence CASSHGEPLHLEQYF. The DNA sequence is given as TGTGCCAGCAGCCACGGGGAGCCCTTACATCTCGAGCAGTACTTC.